This T cell receptor (beta chain) was obtained from a study of T-cell reconstitution after alpha-beta-depleted transplantation in children. This clonotype was seen repeatedly, ten times or more. It was with unique molecular identifiers that the TCRbeta library was prepared. One entry per CDR3 protein results from TCRdb running MiXCR on the PCR reads. This table holds some 250,000 distinct CDR3 sequences, about 12% found once. This CDR3 has 13 amino acids. Germline V lookup: CDR1 MNHNY, CDR2 SVGAGI (reference sequence). The V end lost 2 bases, the J end lost 2 bases, and 6 bases lay between the germline ends.

The receptor was derived from a human donor who donated a stem cell graft to a child with acute lymphoblastic leukemia. Source: PBMCs from the stem cell graft donor, taken from the stem cell graft. This chain connects TRBV6-6 to TRBJ1-2; D gene ambiguous. The CDR3 sequence is CASSYTGNYGYTF. The CDR3 nucleotides read TGTGCCAGCAGTTACACCGGGAACTATGGCTACACCTTC.